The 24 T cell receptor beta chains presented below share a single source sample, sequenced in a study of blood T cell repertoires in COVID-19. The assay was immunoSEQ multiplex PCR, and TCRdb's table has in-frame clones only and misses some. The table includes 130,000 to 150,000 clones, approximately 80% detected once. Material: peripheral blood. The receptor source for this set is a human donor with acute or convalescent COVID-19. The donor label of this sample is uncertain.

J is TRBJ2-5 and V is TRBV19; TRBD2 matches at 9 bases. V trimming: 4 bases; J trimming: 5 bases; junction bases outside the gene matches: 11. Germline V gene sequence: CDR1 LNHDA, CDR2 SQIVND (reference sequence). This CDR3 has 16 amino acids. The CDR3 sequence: CASSKSISGRGETQYF. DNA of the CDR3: TGTGCCAGTAGTAAGTCGATTAGCGGGAGAGGGGAGACCCAGTACTTC.

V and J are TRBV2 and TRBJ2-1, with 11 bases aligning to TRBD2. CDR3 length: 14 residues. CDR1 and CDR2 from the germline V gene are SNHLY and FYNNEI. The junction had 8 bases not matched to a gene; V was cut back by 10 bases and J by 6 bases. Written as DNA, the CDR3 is TGTGCCACCCTTAGCGGGGGGGCCCTCAATGAGCAGTTCTTC. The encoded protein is CATLSGGALNEQFF. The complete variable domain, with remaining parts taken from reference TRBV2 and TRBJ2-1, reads EPEVTQTPSHQVTQMGQEVILRCVPISNHLYFYWYRQILGQKVEFLVSFYNNEISEKSEIFDDQFSVERPDGSNFTLKIRSTKLEDSAMYFCATLSGGALNEQFFGPGTRLTVL.

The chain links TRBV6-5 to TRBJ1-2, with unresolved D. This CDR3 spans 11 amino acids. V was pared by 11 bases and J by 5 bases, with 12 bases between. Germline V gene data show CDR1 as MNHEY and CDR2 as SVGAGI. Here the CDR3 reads CAVGREYGYTF. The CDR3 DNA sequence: TGTGCCGTAGGACGGGAATATGGCTACACCTTC.

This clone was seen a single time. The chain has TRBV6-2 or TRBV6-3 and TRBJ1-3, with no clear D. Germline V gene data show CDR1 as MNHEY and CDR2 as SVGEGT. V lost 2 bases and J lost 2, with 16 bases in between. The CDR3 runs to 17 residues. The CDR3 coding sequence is TGTGCCAGCAGTTACCCTCTATTTACGGGAACTGGAAACACCATATATTTT. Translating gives CASSYPLFTGTGNTIYF.

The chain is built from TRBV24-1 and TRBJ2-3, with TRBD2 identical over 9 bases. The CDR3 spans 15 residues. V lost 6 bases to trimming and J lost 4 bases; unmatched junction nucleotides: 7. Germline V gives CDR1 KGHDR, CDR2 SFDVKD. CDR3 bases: TGTGCCACCAGTAAATCCTGGACTAGCGCAGATACGCAGTATTTT. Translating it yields CATSKSWTSADTQYF.

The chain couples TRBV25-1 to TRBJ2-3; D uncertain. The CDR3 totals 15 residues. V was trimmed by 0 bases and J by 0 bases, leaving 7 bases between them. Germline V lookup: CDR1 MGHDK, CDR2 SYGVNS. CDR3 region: CASSEYVTSTDTQYF. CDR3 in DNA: TGTGCCAGCAGTGAATATGTGACTAGCACAGATACGCAGTATTTT. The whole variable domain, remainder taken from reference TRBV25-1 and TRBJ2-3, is EADIYQTPRYLVIGTGKKITLECSQTMGHDKMYWYQQDPGMELHLIHYSYGVNSTEKGDLSSESTVSRIRTEHFPLTLESARPSHTSQYLCASSEYVTSTDTQYFGPGTRLTVL.

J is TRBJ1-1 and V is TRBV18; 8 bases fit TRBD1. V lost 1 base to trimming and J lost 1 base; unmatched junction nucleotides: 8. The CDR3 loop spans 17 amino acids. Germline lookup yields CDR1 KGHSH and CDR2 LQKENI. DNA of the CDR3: TGTGCCAGCTCACCACGGGCCGGGACAGGTTCGAACACTGAAGCTTTCTTT. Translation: CASSPRAGTGSNTEAFF.

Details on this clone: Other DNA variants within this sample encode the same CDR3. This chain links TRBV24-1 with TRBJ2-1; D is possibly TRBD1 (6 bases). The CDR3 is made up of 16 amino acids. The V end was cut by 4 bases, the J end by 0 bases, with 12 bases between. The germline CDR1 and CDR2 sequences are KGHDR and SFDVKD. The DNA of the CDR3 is TGTGCCACCAGTGACCCGACAGGAAGCTCCTACAATGAGCAGTTCTTC. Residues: CATSDPTGSSYNEQFF.

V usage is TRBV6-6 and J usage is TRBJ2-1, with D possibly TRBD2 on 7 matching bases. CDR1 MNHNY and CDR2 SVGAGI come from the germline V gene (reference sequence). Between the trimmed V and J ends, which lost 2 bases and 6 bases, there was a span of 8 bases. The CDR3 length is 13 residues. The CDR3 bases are TGTGCCAGCAGTTACGGGGGGGCCAATGAGCAGTTCTTC. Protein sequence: CASSYGGANEQFF.

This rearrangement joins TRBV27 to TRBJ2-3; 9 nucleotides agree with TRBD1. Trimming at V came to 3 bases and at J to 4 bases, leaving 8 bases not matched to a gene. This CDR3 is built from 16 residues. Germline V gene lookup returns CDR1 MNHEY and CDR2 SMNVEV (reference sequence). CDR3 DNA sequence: TGTGCCAGCAGTTTTTTTCAACAGGGGGCCCCAGATACGCAGTATTTT. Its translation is CASSFFQQGAPDTQYF.

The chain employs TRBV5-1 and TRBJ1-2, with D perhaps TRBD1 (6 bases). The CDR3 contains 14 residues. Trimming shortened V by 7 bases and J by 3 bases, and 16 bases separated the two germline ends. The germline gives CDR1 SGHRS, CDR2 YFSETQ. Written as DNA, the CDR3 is TGCGCCAGCTCAAACGGGGGGGCAGACTATGGCTACACCTTC. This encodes CASSNGGADYGYTF.

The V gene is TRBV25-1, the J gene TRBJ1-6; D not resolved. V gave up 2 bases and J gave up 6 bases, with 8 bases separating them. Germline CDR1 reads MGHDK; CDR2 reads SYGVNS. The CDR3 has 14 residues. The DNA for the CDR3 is TGTGCCAGCAGTGAAGCAGGTTCTAATTCACCCCTCCACTTT. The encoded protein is CASSEAGSNSPLHF.

The CDR3: CASSPLTSGGLGETQYF. CDR3 nucleotide sequence: TGTGCCAGCAGCCCCCTGACTAGCGGGGGTTTAGGAGAGACCCAGTACTTC. J is TRBJ2-5 and V is TRBV9, with 12 bases matching TRBD2. After removal of 4 bases from V and 4 bases from J, the junction contained 11 bases not matched to a gene. The CDR3 runs to 17 residues. Germline V lookup: CDR1 SGDLS, CDR2 YYNGEE.

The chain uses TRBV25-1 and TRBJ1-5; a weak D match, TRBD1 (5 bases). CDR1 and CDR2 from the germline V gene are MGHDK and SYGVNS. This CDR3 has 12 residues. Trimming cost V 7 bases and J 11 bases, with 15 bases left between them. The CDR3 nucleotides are TGTGCCAGCATGGGGGAGGGAATGACCCAGCATTTT. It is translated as CASMGEGMTQHF.

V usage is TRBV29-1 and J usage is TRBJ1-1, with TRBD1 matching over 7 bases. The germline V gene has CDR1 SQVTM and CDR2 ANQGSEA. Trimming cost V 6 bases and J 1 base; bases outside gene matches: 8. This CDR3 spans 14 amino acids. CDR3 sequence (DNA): TGCAGCGTCCTAAAAGGGGGCAGGAACACTGAAGCTTTCTTT. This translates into CSVLKGGRNTEAFF.

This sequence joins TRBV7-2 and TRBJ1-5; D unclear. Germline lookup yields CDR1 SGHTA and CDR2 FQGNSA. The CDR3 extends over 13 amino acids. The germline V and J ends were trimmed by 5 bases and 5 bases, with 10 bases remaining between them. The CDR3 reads CASSSRVDQPQHF. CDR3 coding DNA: TGTGCCAGCAGCAGTAGAGTGGATCAGCCCCAGCATTTT.

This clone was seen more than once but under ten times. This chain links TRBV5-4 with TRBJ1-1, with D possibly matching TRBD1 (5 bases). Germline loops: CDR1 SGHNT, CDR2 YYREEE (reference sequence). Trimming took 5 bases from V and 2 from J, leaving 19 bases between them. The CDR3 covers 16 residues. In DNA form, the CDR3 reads TGTGCCAGCAGTGGGAGGGGATCCCGAGTCAACACTGAAGCTTTCTTT. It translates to CASSGRGSRVNTEAFF.

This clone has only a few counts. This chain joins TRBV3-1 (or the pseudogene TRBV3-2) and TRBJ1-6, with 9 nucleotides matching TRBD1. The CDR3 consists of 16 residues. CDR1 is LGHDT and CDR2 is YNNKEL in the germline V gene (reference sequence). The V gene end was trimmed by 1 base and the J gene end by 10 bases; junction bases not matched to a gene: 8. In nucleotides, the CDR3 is TGTGCCAGCAGCCAAGCCCCCCGGACAGGGGCCTCACCCCTCCACTTT. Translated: CASSQAPRTGASPLHF.

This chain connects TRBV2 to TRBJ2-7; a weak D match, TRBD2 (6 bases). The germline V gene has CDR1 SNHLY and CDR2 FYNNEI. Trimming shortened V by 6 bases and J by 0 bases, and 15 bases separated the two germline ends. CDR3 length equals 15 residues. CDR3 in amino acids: CASSPDYQGSYEQYV. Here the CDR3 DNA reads TGTGCCAGCAGCCCGGACTACCAGGGCTCCTACGAGCAGTACGTC.

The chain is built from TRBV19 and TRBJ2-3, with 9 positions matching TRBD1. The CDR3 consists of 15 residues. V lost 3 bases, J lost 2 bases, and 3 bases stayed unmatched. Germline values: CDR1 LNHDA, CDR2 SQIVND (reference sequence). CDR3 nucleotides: TGTGCCAGTAGTATGGACAGGGGCCTCACAGATACGCAGTATTTT. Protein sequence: CASSMDRGLTDTQYF.

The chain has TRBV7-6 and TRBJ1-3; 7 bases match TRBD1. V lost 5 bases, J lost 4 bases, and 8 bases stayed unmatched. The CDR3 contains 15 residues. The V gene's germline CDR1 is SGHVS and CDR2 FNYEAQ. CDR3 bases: TGTGCCAGCAGCCCCTCGACAGGGACCGGAAACACCATATATTTT. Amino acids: CASSPSTGTGNTIYF.

CDR3 sequence: CSAYLDREGYTF. The CDR3 DNA is TGCAGCGCCTATCTGGACAGGGAAGGCTACACCTTC. The chain recombines TRBV29-1 with TRBJ1-2, with 8 nucleotides matching TRBD1. V was clipped by 7 bases and J by 8 bases; unmatched bases: 9. This CDR3 is 12 amino acids long. Germline CDR1 is SQVTM and CDR2 is ANQGSEA. The full variable domain, rest sourced from reference TRBV29-1 and TRBJ1-2, is SAVISQKPSRDICQRGTSLTIQCQVDSQVTMMFWYRQQPGQSLTLIATANQGSEATYESGFVIDKFPISRPNLTFSTLTVSNMSPEDSSIYLCSAYLDREGYTFGSGTRLTVV.

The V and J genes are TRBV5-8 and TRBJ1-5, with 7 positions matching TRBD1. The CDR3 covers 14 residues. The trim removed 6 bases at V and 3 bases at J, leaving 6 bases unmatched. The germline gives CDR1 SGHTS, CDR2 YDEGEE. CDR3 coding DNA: TGTGCCAGCACCGTGACAGGGATCAATCAGCCCCAGCATTTT. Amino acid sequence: CASTVTGINQPQHF.

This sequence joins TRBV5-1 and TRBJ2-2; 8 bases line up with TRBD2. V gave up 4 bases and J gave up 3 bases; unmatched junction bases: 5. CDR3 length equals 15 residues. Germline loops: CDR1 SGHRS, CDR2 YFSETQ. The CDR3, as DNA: TGCGCCAGCAGCGGAGCGGGGGCTTACACCGGGGAGCTGTTTTTT. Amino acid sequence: CASSGAGAYTGELFF.